A selection of T cell receptor beta chains follows, all from one sample in a study of shared clonotypes between healthy human individuals. Assay used: immunoSEQ multiplex PCR; TCRdb lists only in-frame clones, some missing. The sample yields 950,000 to 1,100,000 clones, about 84% seen once. The specimen sequenced was memory CD4+ T cells from PBMCs. The source of these receptors is a man between 18 and 35 years old in good health. Some clones in this sample may be carry-over from other donors' samples. The CDR3 runs from the conserved cysteine through the conserved F or W. Each record gives: clone size, D gene, J gene, V gene, CDR3 length, CDR3 DNA, CDR3 protein. D genes are given only for firm matches. Where a row states a size, it is once, few, many or the class of an expanded clone; other rows omit it.

-	-	TRBJ2-2	TRBV5-1	14	TGCGCCAGCAGCCAACCGACTAGCACCGGGGAGCTGTTTTTT	CASSQPTSTGELFF
many	-	TRBJ1-5	TRBV27	11	TGTGCCAGCAGTTTTGGCCAGCCCCAGCATTTT	CASSFGQPQHF
once	-	TRBJ2-3	TRBV7-3	14	TGTGCCAGCAGCTTATTCCAGAATGCAGATACGCAGTATTTT	CASSLFQNADTQYF
-	TRBD2	TRBJ2-3	TRBV5-6	16	TGTGCCAGCAGCCCCGGGACTAGCGGGCCCACAGATACGCAGTATTTT	CASSPGTSGPTDTQYF
-	-	TRBJ2-1	TRBV7-3	13	TGTGCCAGCAGCCGCACAGGACCGAATGAGCAGTTCTTC	CASSRTGPNEQFF
-	-	TRBJ2-7	TRBV28	14	TGTGCCAGCAGCCAAGTGGGAGTCTCCTACGAGCAGTACTTC	CASSQVGVSYEQYF
-	-	TRBJ2-1	TRBV30	13	TGTGCCTGGAGTGGCACAGGCTACAATGAGCAGTTCTTC	CAWSGTGYNEQFF
-	TRBD1	TRBJ2-2	TRBV7-9	15	TGTGCCAGCAGCACGGGACAGGTGAACACCGGGGAGCTGTTTTTT	CASSTGQVNTGELFF
-	-	TRBJ1-1	TRBV5-5	14	TGTGCCAGCAGCTTGGGGGGAGTCGCCCCTGAAGCTTTCTTT	CASSLGGVAPEAFF
-	-	TRBJ1-1	TRBV6-1	12	TGTGCCAGCAGCGAAGTTGGGGTGTGGGCTTTCTTT	CASSEVGVWAFF
-	TRBD2	TRBJ2-7	TRBV30	11	TGTGCCTGGAGCTGGGGGGGGAGCAAGTACTTC	CAWSWGGSKYF
-	-	TRBJ1-4	TRBV27	14	TGTGCCAGCAGTTTACGACAGAGCAATGAAAAACTGTTTTTT	CASSLRQSNEKLFF
-	-	TRBJ2-7	TRBV5-1	14	TGCGCCAGCAGCTTGGCCGCTGGAAGGTACGAGCAGTACTTC	CASSLAAGRYEQYF
-	TRBD1	TRBJ1-2	TRBV30	14	TGTGCCTCGACGAAGACAGGGGGCAACTATGGCTACACCTTC	CASTKTGGNYGYTF
-	-	TRBJ1-3	TRBV5-1	15	TGCGCCAGCAGCGCCGAAGGGGCAGCAGGAAACACCATATATTTT	CASSAEGAAGNTIYF
-	-	TRBJ2-7	TRBV6-6	14	TGTGCCAGCAGCCTGGGGACGTTTTCCTACGAGCAGTACTTC	CASSLGTFSYEQYF
-	TRBD2	TRBJ2-2	TRBV5-1	16	TGCGCCAGCAGCTTGGTGAGCGGGAGTCTTTACGGGGAGCTGTTTTTT	CASSLVSGSLYGELFF
few	-	TRBJ2-3	TRBV5-1	14	TGCGCCAGCAGCTTGGGGACGAGCACAGATACGCAGTATTTT	CASSLGTSTDTQYF